Each of the 14 T cell receptor beta chains below was sequenced from the same sample in a study of Graves' ophthalmopathy and Graves' hyperthyroidism. Scientists amplified the TCR beta CDR3 regions from RNA transcripts. The library came from an HTBI-primed first-round RT-PCR and a second-round multiplex PCR. MiXCR, run by TCRdb on the multiplex PCR reads, gives a single entry per CDR3 protein. Altogether fewer than 350,000 distinct CDR3 sequences are present, roughly 15% being singletons, with the ten largest covering around 12%. Specimen: peripheral blood. The receptors here all came from an adult man with Graves' ophthalmopathy.

This clonotype was seen repeatedly, ten times or more. The gene calls are TRBV27 and TRBJ2-2; 10 nucleotides line up with TRBD1. Germline CDR1 and CDR2: MNHEY and SMNVEV (reference sequence). The trim removed 7 bases at V and 6 bases at J, leaving 5 bases unmatched. There are 14 residues in the CDR3. Here the CDR3 DNA reads TGTGCCAGCAAGACAGGGGGCGCGCCCGGGGAGCTGTTTTTT. Translating it yields CASKTGGAPGELFF.

This clonotype was picked up many times. The V gene is TRBV30, the J gene TRBJ1-1; D not resolved. CDR1 and CDR2 from the germline V gene are GTSNPN and SVGIG (reference sequence). This CDR3 contains 13 residues. Trimming took off 0 bases at V and 3 bases at J, with 8 bases between the two ends. This chain's CDR3 is CAWSVGRDTEAFF. The CDR3 DNA reads TGTGCCTGGAGTGTAGGGAGGGACACTGAAGCTTTCTTT.

This clonotype showed up many times. The rearrangement joins TRBV15 to TRBJ2-5, with 12 positions matching TRBD2. V lost 1 base to trimming and J lost 5 bases; unmatched junction nucleotides: 5. The CDR3 runs to 16 residues. In germline, CDR1 is LNHNV, CDR2 YYDKDF (reference sequence). The CDR3 spells CATSRGLAGASETQYF. Written as DNA, the CDR3 is TGTGCCACCAGCAGAGGACTAGCGGGAGCTAGCGAGACCCAGTACTTC.

This clonotype came up many times. The chain couples TRBV4-2 to TRBJ2-7; no reliable D call. In germline, CDR1 is LGHNA, CDR2 YNFKEQ. There are 17 residues in the CDR3. Trimming shortened V by 5 bases and J by 1 base, and 21 bases separated the two germline ends. The CDR3 region has the DNA TGTGCCAGCAGCGACTCGACGCCAGGTAGAATTTCCTACGAGCAGTACTTC. Translated: CASSDSTPGRISYEQYF.

This clonotype was recorded a few times. The chain combines TRBV6-5 with TRBJ1-2, with D maybe TRBD1 (5 bases). CDR1 is MNHEY and CDR2 is SVGAGI in the germline V gene. This CDR3 spans 13 amino acids. V shed 2 bases and J shed 8 bases, with 12 bases lying between them. CDR3 region: CASSYRGGVGYTF. The CDR3 DNA reads as TGTGCCAGCAGTTACAGAGGAGGGGTAGGCTACACCTTC.

V is TRBV27 and J is TRBJ2-7, with TRBD1 matching over 8 bases. Germline V gene data show CDR1 as MNHEY and CDR2 as SMNVEV (reference sequence). The trim removed 5 bases at V and 2 bases at J, leaving 14 bases unmatched. The CDR3 runs to 17 residues. The CDR3 loop reads CASSAQGAVGTPYEQYF. In DNA form, the CDR3 reads TGTGCCAGCAGTGCCCAGGGGGCGGTCGGAACCCCCTACGAGCAGTACTTC.

In its sample, this clonotype was seen many times. The chain couples TRBV4-2 to TRBJ1-2; the match to TRBD1 covers 7 bases. J gave up 3 bases and V 0 bases, and 4 bases lay outside the gene matches. The CDR3 has 15 residues. In germline, CDR1 is LGHNA, CDR2 YNFKEQ. CDR3 loop: CASSQDRQGHYGYTF. In nucleotides, the CDR3 is TGTGCCAGCAGCCAAGACCGACAGGGACACTATGGCTACACCTTC.

V gene TRBV6-1 combines with J gene TRBJ1-6; tentative D call: TRBD1 (6 bases). CDR1 MNHNS and CDR2 SASEGT come from the germline V gene. This CDR3 contains 15 residues. The V gene lost 3 bases and the J gene lost 9 bases, with 15 bases spanning the gap. DNA for the CDR3: TGTGCCAGCAGTGAGGACGGGACACCATTTTCACCCCTCCACTTT. Translation: CASSEDGTPFSPLHF.

The chain has TRBV2 and TRBJ2-7, with 8 bases matching TRBD2. V shed 7 bases and J 6 bases; nucleotides not matched to a gene: 5. CDR3 size: 12 residues. CDR1 SNHLY and CDR2 FYNNEI come from the germline V gene. The CDR3 reads CASTGRGIEQYF. In nucleotides, the CDR3 is TGTGCCAGCACCGGGAGGGGAATCGAGCAGTACTTC.

This clonotype was counted at least ten times. Mismatch with germline at one junction end may stem from a read error. The rearrangement uses TRBV7-7 and TRBJ2-5, with D uncertain. The germline gives CDR1 SSHAT, CDR2 FNYEAQ (reference sequence). This CDR3 has 13 amino acids. The CDR3 bases are TGTGCTAGCAGCGTAGGATACCGGGAGACCCAGTACTTC. Amino acid sequence: CASSVGYRETQYF.

This sequence joins TRBV6-5 and TRBJ2-7, with TRBD1 matching over 9 bases. Germline loops: CDR1 MNHEY, CDR2 SVGAGI. There are 15 residues in the CDR3. V was pared by 6 bases and J by 9 bases, with 15 bases of the junction left unmatched. DNA of the CDR3: TGTGCCAGCAGCTACGGGACAGGGCCATGGCTCGCGCAGTACTTC. It codes for CASSYGTGPWLAQYF.

With regard to this clonotype: The junction differs from germline at one of its ends, possibly a read error. CDR3 DNA: TGCGCCAGCAGCTTGGTGTGGGGCGGCACAAACATGAACACTGAAGCTTCCTTT. Its protein is CASSLVWGGTNMNTEASF. This chain connects TRBV5-1 to TRBJ1-1; D possibly corresponds to TRBD1 (5 bases). Germline lookup yields CDR1 SGHRS and CDR2 YFSETQ. The CDR3 extends over 18 amino acids.

This clonotype was seen repeatedly, ten times or more. In DNA, the CDR3 is TGTGCCAGCAGTGTTAAATCGCCAGGCACCAATCAGCCCCAGCATTTT. It encodes CASSVKSPGTNQPQHF. The chain links TRBV2 to TRBJ1-5, with D unresolved. The CDR3 is 16 amino acids. V was trimmed by 4 bases and J by 3 bases, leaving 16 bases between them. Per the germline V gene, CDR1 is SNHLY and CDR2 is FYNNEI.

This clonotype was detected many times. A much larger clonotype is one base distant, so this may be a read error. The V call is TRBV30, the J call TRBJ1-1, with TRBD1 matching 7 bases. V shed 2 bases, J shed 4 bases, and the junction held 1 base outside the gene matches. Germline V gene sequence: CDR1 GTSNPN, CDR2 SVGIG (reference sequence). The CDR3 is 12 residues long. CDR3 protein: CAWSTGVTEAFF. The CDR3 DNA sequence: TGTGCCTGGAGTACAGGGGTCACTGAAGCTTTCTTT.